Listed below are T cell receptor beta chains from one sample, sequenced in a study of cytotoxic CD8 clonotypes in ibrutinib-treated CLL. Some clones are missing from TCRdb's copy, which holds only in-frame ones; the method was immunoSEQ multiplex PCR. Of fewer than 150,000 clones listed, around four fifths are singletons. The sample was PBMCs, taken after 24 months of ibrutinib treatment. All receptors derive from a human donor with chronic lymphocytic leukemia. Both conserved end residues are part of each CDR3. Each record gives: V gene, J gene, D gene, clone size, CDR3 DNA, CDR3 protein. D genes are given only for firm matches. Where a row states a size, it is once, few, many or the class of an expanded clone; other rows omit it.

>TRBV9|TRBJ2-1|-|-
TGTGCCAGCAGCGTAGAGGGTGGACCCTACAATGAGCAGTTCTTC
CASSVEGGPYNEQFF
>TRBV4-1|TRBJ2-3|-|many
TGCGCCAGCAGCCGAGGAGCGGATACGCAGTATTTT
CASSRGADTQYF
>TRBV6-5|TRBJ1-3|-|-
TGTGCCAGCAGGCGCGGGGACACCATATATTTT
CASRRGDTIYF
>TRBV4-1|TRBJ1-2|TRBD1|few
TGCGCCAGCAGCCAAACCCGGGACAGAATCTATGGCTACACCTTC
CASSQTRDRIYGYTF
>TRBV6-5|TRBJ1-1|-|once
TGTGCCAGCAGTTGGGGCCTGGAGATGGTGAACACTGAAGCTTTCTTT
CASSWGLEMVNTEAFF
>TRBV7-2|TRBJ2-6|-|-
TGTGCCAGCAGCTTAGCCCGTGCCCTCGCCAACGTCCTGACTTTC
CASSLARALANVLTF
>TRBV27|TRBJ1-2|-|-
TGTGCCAGCAGTTTAAGCAAAAATATCTATGGCTACACCTTC
CASSLSKNIYGYTF
>TRBV18|TRBJ1-2|-|-
TGTGCCAGCTCACCAAGCGGGGATCCCTATGGCTACACCTTC
CASSPSGDPYGYTF
>TRBV20-1|TRBJ2-5|-|-
TGCAGTGCTACCAAAGGAGAGACCCAGTACTTC
CSATKGETQYF
>TRBV10-3|TRBJ1-2|-|-
TGTGCCATCAGTGACGGGACGTTTGGGGGGAACTATGGCTACACCTTC
CAISDGTFGGNYGYTF
>TRBV18|TRBJ2-5|-|-
TGTGCCAGCTCACCGGGACATGGAGAGACCCAGTACTTC
CASSPGHGETQYF
>TRBV9|TRBJ2-7|-|-
TGTGCCAGCAGGACTCACGAGTTCCTCTCCTATGAGCAGTACTTC
CASRTHEFLSYEQYF
>TRBV7-2|TRBJ2-3|-|-
TGTGCCAGCAGCCCGGCAGGGGGGAGGGAAGATACGCAGTATTTT
CASSPAGGREDTQYF
>TRBV11-3|TRBJ2-7|-|once
TGTGCCAGCAGCTTAGGGACCACGGGGGAGCAGTACTTC
CASSLGTTGEQYF
>TRBV9|TRBJ1-1|TRBD1|once
TGTGCCAGCAGCCCACAGGGGAACCAAGGGGGGTTGAAAGCTTTCTTT
CASSPQGNQGGLKAFF
>TRBV19|TRBJ1-4|TRBD1|-
TGTGCCAGTAGGCTGAACAGGGGACAGTTTGAAAAACTGTTTTTT
CASRLNRGQFEKLFF
>TRBV21-1|TRBJ1-5|-|-
TGTGCCAGCAGCGGTTATAATCAGCCCCAGCATTTT
CASSGYNQPQHF
>TRBV5-1|TRBJ1-3|-|-
TGCGCCAGCAGCTCCTCATCGACAGGTCGGAACACCATATATTTT
CASSSSSTGRNTIYF
>TRBV19|TRBJ1-6|-|-
TGTGCCAGTAGTATGTCCTTTACAGCGTACGTCCTCCACTTT
CASSMSFTAYVLHF
>TRBV11-2|TRBJ2-2|TRBD2|-
TGTGCCAGCGGCCCGGGGGGAGCGAACACCGGGGAGCTGTTTTTT
CASGPGGANTGELFF
>TRBV28|TRBJ1-4|-|-
TGTGCCAGCAGTTTCGCCACCAGGGCAGGGCGAAAACTGTTTTTT
CASSFATRAGRKLFF
>TRBV5-1|TRBJ1-3|-|-
TGCGCCAGCAGCTTGGCCTCAGGTCTTGGAAACACCATATATTTT
CASSLASGLGNTIYF
>TRBV5-1|TRBJ2-5|TRBD2|once
TGCGCCAGCAGCCGGTGGGGGACGGGGGGAGAGACCCAGTACTTC
CASSRWGTGGETQYF
>TRBV28|TRBJ1-2|-|-
TGTGCCAGCAGTTCGGACAGTGGGGCTAACTATGGCTACACCTTC
CASSSDSGANYGYTF
>TRBV10-2|TRBJ1-1|-|-
TGCGCCAGCAGTGAAAGGGCGACAGGCCACGGGGGGACTGAAGCTTTCTTT
CASSERATGHGGTEAFF
>TRBV7-3|TRBJ2-1|-|-
TGTGCCAGCAGCTTAGACGGGCTGGGTGCCTTCTCCTACAATGAGCAGTTCTTC
CASSLDGLGAFSYNEQFF
>TRBV11-3|TRBJ2-7|-|-
TGTGCCAGCAGCTTATATGGTTTGGGCTCCGAGCAGTACTTC
CASSLYGLGSEQYF
>TRBV2|TRBJ2-3|-|-
TGTGCCAGCAGTGAACGGACGTACACAGATACGCAGTATTTT
CASSERTYTDTQYF
>TRBV9|TRBJ1-4|-|-
TGTGCCAGCAGCGACCAGTCCTCTAATGAAAAACTGTTTTTT
CASSDQSSNEKLFF
>TRBV9|TRBJ1-2|TRBD1|-
TGTGCCAGCAGCGGCTCCGCGGACAGGGCAATCTATGGCTACACCTTC
CASSGSADRAIYGYTF
>TRBV4-3|TRBJ2-2|-|-
TGCGCCAGCAGCCAAGCAACTGACGCGAACACCGGGGAGCTGTTTTTT
CASSQATDANTGELFF
>TRBV6-6|TRBJ2-3|TRBD1|-
TGTGCCAGCAGCCTACAGGGGGCCACGAACACAGATACGCAGTATTTT
CASSLQGATNTDTQYF